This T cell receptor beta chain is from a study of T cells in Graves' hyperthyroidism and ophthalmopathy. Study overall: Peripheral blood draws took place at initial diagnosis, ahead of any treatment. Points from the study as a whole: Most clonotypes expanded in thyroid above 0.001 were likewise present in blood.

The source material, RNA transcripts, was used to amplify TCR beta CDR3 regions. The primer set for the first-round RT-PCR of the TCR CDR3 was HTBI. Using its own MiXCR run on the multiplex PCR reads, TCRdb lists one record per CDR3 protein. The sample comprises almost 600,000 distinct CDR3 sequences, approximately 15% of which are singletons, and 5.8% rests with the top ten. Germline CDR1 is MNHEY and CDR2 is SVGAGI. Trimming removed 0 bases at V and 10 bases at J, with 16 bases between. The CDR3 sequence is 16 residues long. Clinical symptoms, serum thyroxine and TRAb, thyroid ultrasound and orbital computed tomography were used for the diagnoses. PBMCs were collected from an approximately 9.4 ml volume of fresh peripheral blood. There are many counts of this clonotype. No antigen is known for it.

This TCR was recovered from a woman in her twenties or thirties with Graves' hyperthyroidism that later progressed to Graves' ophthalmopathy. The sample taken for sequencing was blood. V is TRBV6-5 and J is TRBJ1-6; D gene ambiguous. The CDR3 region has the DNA TGTGCCAGCAGTTACTCGGGTGTGGACGCTGGCTCACCCCTCCACTTT. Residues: CASSYSGVDAGSPLHF.